The rows below give T cell receptor beta chains drawn from one sample of a study of T cell responses to AZD1222 COVID-19 vaccine. Only in-frame clones appear in the TCRdb table, and some are missing; sequencing was by immunoSEQ multiplex PCR. This table has more than 150,000 clones, 85% to 95% appearing once. The specimen comprised peripheral blood, sampled on day 0 of AZD1222 vaccination. The receptors were sampled from an adult in good health. CDR3s include the opening cysteine and the closing phenylalanine or tryptophan. D genes are given only for firm matches.

CDR3aa: CASTLGAGARHGYTF
v_gene: TRBV27
d_gene: .
len: 15

CDR3aa: CSVERSTGNTIYF
v_gene: TRBV29-1
d_gene: .
len: 13

CDR3aa: CATSDFVLDTQYF
v_gene: TRBV24-1
d_gene: .
len: 13

CDR3aa: CASSPYSGGSYNEQFF
v_gene: TRBV4-1
d_gene: TRBD1
len: 16

CDR3aa: CASSSQGGAETQYF
v_gene: TRBV5-1
d_gene: .
len: 14

CDR3aa: CASSYGGTEAFF
v_gene: TRBV6-5
d_gene: .
len: 12

CDR3aa: CASLRGVNTEAFF
v_gene: TRBV18
d_gene: .
len: 13

CDR3aa: CSVAGFDDGYTF
v_gene: TRBV29-1
d_gene: .
len: 12

CDR3aa: CASSLAQTGHRGGGYTF
v_gene: TRBV7-2
d_gene: TRBD1
len: 17

CDR3aa: CASSLVSGAVTGELFF
v_gene: TRBV5-5
d_gene: .
len: 16

CDR3aa: CATRKTSDYTDTQYF
v_gene: TRBV15
d_gene: TRBD2
len: 15

CDR3aa: CASSFLINEKLFF
v_gene: TRBV12-3/TRBV12-4
d_gene: .
len: 13

CDR3aa: CASSPVWTVFTEAFF
v_gene: TRBV7-9
d_gene: .
len: 15

CDR3aa: CASRLYRSGEQYF
v_gene: TRBV6-5
d_gene: .
len: 13

CDR3aa: CASSPGQGPYEQYF
v_gene: TRBV7-9
d_gene: TRBD1
len: 14

CDR3aa: CSVDRGFPGRNEQFF
v_gene: TRBV29-1
d_gene: TRBD1
len: 15

CDR3aa: CASSYSGADTQYF
v_gene: TRBV6-5
d_gene: .
len: 13

CDR3aa: CASSTRSGDTQYF
v_gene: TRBV5-4
d_gene: .
len: 13

CDR3aa: CASSLGLGSEQFF
v_gene: TRBV13
d_gene: .
len: 13

CDR3aa: CASSPGAGGGFEQFF
v_gene: TRBV7-7
d_gene: TRBD1
len: 15

CDR3aa: CASSWQGDNEQFF
v_gene: TRBV4-1
d_gene: .
len: 13

CDR3aa: CASRETGANSPLHF
v_gene: TRBV25-1
d_gene: TRBD1
len: 14

CDR3aa: CASSLDTNGYTF
v_gene: TRBV5-1
d_gene: .
len: 12

CDR3aa: CASSPETGDSQPQHF
v_gene: TRBV27
d_gene: TRBD1
len: 15

CDR3aa: CASSPPSITGNTIYF
v_gene: TRBV18
d_gene: .
len: 15

CDR3aa: CASSLAAGMNTEAFF
v_gene: TRBV5-4
d_gene: .
len: 15

CDR3aa: CASSNSGSRETQYF
v_gene: TRBV18
d_gene: TRBD2
len: 14

CDR3aa: CASSLKGNQPQHF
v_gene: TRBV7-8
d_gene: .
len: 13

CDR3aa: CASSWGQGGAEAFF
v_gene: TRBV7-2
d_gene: TRBD1
len: 14

CDR3aa: CASRSQDRGNTEAFF
v_gene: TRBV19
d_gene: TRBD1
len: 15

CDR3aa: CASSPDRGPQDKQFF
v_gene: TRBV6-2/TRBV6-3
d_gene: TRBD1
len: 15

CDR3aa: CASSLRWTSLPTYTQYF
v_gene: TRBV27
d_gene: .
len: 17

CDR3aa: CASSLVGTKRTSRFF
v_gene: TRBV7-2
d_gene: .
len: 15

CDR3aa: CASSITGSNQPQHF
v_gene: TRBV19
d_gene: .
len: 14

CDR3aa: CAWSAPRGGRGETQYF
v_gene: TRBV30
d_gene: TRBD2
len: 16

CDR3aa: CASSGSDYYGYTF
v_gene: TRBV10-2
d_gene: .
len: 13

CDR3aa: CASSYSTYEQYF
v_gene: TRBV6-6
d_gene: .
len: 12

CDR3aa: CASSFTSGANTDTQYF
v_gene: TRBV5-1
d_gene: TRBD2
len: 16

CDR3aa: CSVGGGIPGQPQHF
v_gene: TRBV29-1
d_gene: .
len: 14

CDR3aa: CASYRQRNYGYTF
v_gene: TRBV28
d_gene: .
len: 13

CDR3aa: CASSLSRQGGDSPLHF
v_gene: TRBV9
d_gene: .
len: 16

CDR3aa: CASSLEGYTGELFF
v_gene: TRBV6-6
d_gene: .
len: 14

CDR3aa: CASSLGDGQGMNTEAFF
v_gene: TRBV11-3
d_gene: TRBD1
len: 17

CDR3aa: CASSQGRGRGQSGELFF
v_gene: TRBV4-3
d_gene: .
len: 17

CDR3aa: CASSSLADANTGELFF
v_gene: TRBV6-5
d_gene: .
len: 16

CDR3aa: CTSSQIAGLASYNEQFF
v_gene: TRBV1
d_gene: .
len: 17

CDR3aa: CASSQGTLAEAFF
v_gene: TRBV4-1
d_gene: .
len: 13

CDR3aa: CASSPLGYNEQFF
v_gene: TRBV18
d_gene: .
len: 13